The rows below give T cell receptor beta chains drawn from one sample of a study of STAT5B mutations in CD4+ large granular lymphocyte leukemia. Some clones are missing from TCRdb's copy, which holds only in-frame ones; the method was immunoSEQ multiplex PCR. The sample carries more than 30,000 clones, around 76% recorded once. Sequenced input: CD4+ T cells from blood buffy coats. The receptors shown here come from a human donor in good health. The CDR3 runs from the conserved cysteine through the conserved F or W. The D gene is left open where the match is weak. The size of a clone is reported for some rows only, either as once, few or many, or as a class for expanded clones.

v_call: TRBV27; clone_size: NA; d_call: TRBD1; j_call: TRBJ2-3; cdr3_nt: TGTGCCAGCAGTTCCCAGGGGGCGCTTAGTACAGATACGCAGTATTTT; cdr3_aa: CASSSQGALSTDTQYF
v_call: TRBV29-1; clone_size: NA; d_call: TRBD1; j_call: TRBJ1-1; cdr3_nt: TGCAGCGTTGCCGTTAGGGGGCGCGACACTGAAGCTTTCTTT; cdr3_aa: CSVAVRGRDTEAFF
v_call: TRBV28; clone_size: NA; d_call: TRBD1; j_call: TRBJ1-1; cdr3_nt: TGTGCCAGCAGTGGGGACAGGGCGATGGTTGAAGCTTTCTTT; cdr3_aa: CASSGDRAMVEAFF
v_call: TRBV6-1; clone_size: NA; d_call: NA; j_call: TRBJ1-5; cdr3_nt: TGTGCCAGCAGGAGGGGAAGCAATCAGCCCCAGCATTTT; cdr3_aa: CASRRGSNQPQHF
v_call: TRBV7-9; clone_size: NA; d_call: NA; j_call: TRBJ1-5; cdr3_nt: TGTGCCAGCAGCTTAGCGTACCCTGATAATCAGCCCCAGCATTTT; cdr3_aa: CASSLAYPDNQPQHF
v_call: TRBV7-8; clone_size: once; d_call: TRBD1; j_call: TRBJ1-3; cdr3_nt: TGTGCCAGCAGCCCGAGGGGACAGGCCAGCTCTGGAAACACCATATATTTT; cdr3_aa: CASSPRGQASSGNTIYF
v_call: TRBV18; clone_size: NA; d_call: TRBD1; j_call: TRBJ2-5; cdr3_nt: TGTGCCAGCTCGGGACAGGGCAGGGAGACCCAGTACTTC; cdr3_aa: CASSGQGRETQYF
v_call: TRBV19; clone_size: NA; d_call: TRBD1; j_call: TRBJ2-7; cdr3_nt: TGTGCCAGTACCTCGACGGACAGGGGGGACGAGCAGTACTTC; cdr3_aa: CASTSTDRGDEQYF
v_call: TRBV9; clone_size: NA; d_call: TRBD2; j_call: TRBJ2-5; cdr3_nt: TGTGCCAGCAGCGTAGTAGGTAGCGGGGGCCGTCAGACCCAGTACTTC; cdr3_aa: CASSVVGSGGRQTQYF
v_call: TRBV18; clone_size: few; d_call: NA; j_call: TRBJ1-4; cdr3_nt: TGTGCCAGCTCACCAGGCAGGGGAGAAAAACTGTTTTTT; cdr3_aa: CASSPGRGEKLFF
v_call: TRBV27; clone_size: NA; d_call: NA; j_call: TRBJ1-2; cdr3_nt: TGTGCCAGCAGTCCCAGACAGGACGGAGGATATGGCTACACCTTC; cdr3_aa: CASSPRQDGGYGYTF
v_call: TRBV19; clone_size: NA; d_call: NA; j_call: TRBJ1-6; cdr3_nt: TGTGCTTCATCAGAAAACAGGGTTAGGGATTCACCCCTCCACTTT; cdr3_aa: CASSENRVRDSPLHF
v_call: TRBV10-3; clone_size: few; d_call: TRBD1; j_call: TRBJ2-7; cdr3_nt: TGTGCCATCAAGTCACAGGGGAACGCCTACGAGCAGTACTTC; cdr3_aa: CAIKSQGNAYEQYF
v_call: TRBV6-5; clone_size: few; d_call: NA; j_call: TRBJ1-6; cdr3_nt: TGTGCCAGCAGTTACTCTGGGATGCCACCCCTCCACTTT; cdr3_aa: CASSYSGMPPLHF
v_call: TRBV7-7; clone_size: NA; d_call: NA; j_call: TRBJ2-1; cdr3_nt: TGTGCTAGCAGCCCAGGTTCTGCAAATGAGCAGTTCTTC; cdr3_aa: CASSPGSANEQFF
v_call: TRBV19; clone_size: few; d_call: NA; j_call: TRBJ1-2; cdr3_nt: TGTGCCAGTAGTATCGCGGTTAACTATGGCTACACCTTC; cdr3_aa: CASSIAVNYGYTF
v_call: TRBV4-2; clone_size: NA; d_call: NA; j_call: TRBJ1-2; cdr3_nt: TGTGCCAGCAGCCAGAACAGGGTTGGCTACACCTTC; cdr3_aa: CASSQNRVGYTF
v_call: TRBV5-1; clone_size: few; d_call: TRBD1; j_call: TRBJ2-5; cdr3_nt: TGCGCCAGCAGCCTGGGACAGCCAGGAGAGACCCAGTACTTC; cdr3_aa: CASSLGQPGETQYF
v_call: TRBV9; clone_size: NA; d_call: TRBD1; j_call: TRBJ1-4; cdr3_nt: TGTGCCAGCAGCCCCCAGGGACAGAGGAATGAAAAACTGTTTTTT; cdr3_aa: CASSPQGQRNEKLFF
v_call: TRBV7-2; clone_size: NA; d_call: TRBD1; j_call: TRBJ1-2; cdr3_nt: TGTGCCAGCAGCCTGGACAGGGGCGTTAGATATGGCTACACCTTC; cdr3_aa: CASSLDRGVRYGYTF
v_call: TRBV18; clone_size: NA; d_call: TRBD1; j_call: TRBJ2-7; cdr3_nt: TGTGCCAGCTCACCACTTGGGGCCGGGACAGGGCACTACGAGCAGTACTTC; cdr3_aa: CASSPLGAGTGHYEQYF
v_call: TRBV11-3; clone_size: NA; d_call: NA; j_call: TRBJ1-1; cdr3_nt: TGTGCCAGCAGCTTAGTTACAGGGTCGGACACTGAAGCTTTCTTT; cdr3_aa: CASSLVTGSDTEAFF
v_call: TRBV7-9; clone_size: NA; d_call: NA; j_call: TRBJ1-6; cdr3_nt: TGTGCCAGCAGCTTAGGAGGACCAAATTCACCCCTCCACTTT; cdr3_aa: CASSLGGPNSPLHF
v_call: TRBV9; clone_size: NA; d_call: TRBD2; j_call: TRBJ2-4; cdr3_nt: TGTGCCAGCAGCGTAGGGTTAGCGGGGGATCTAGCCAAAAACATTCAGTACTTC; cdr3_aa: CASSVGLAGDLAKNIQYF
v_call: TRBV7-3; clone_size: NA; d_call: TRBD1; j_call: TRBJ2-5; cdr3_nt: TGTGCCAGCAGCTCCGGGACAGGGAACCGCCAAGAGACCCAGTACTTC; cdr3_aa: CASSSGTGNRQETQYF
v_call: TRBV7-2; clone_size: NA; d_call: NA; j_call: TRBJ2-3; cdr3_nt: TGTGCCAGCAGCTTAGCTGGAACCCCAGGACCAGATACGCAGTATTTT; cdr3_aa: CASSLAGTPGPDTQYF
v_call: TRBV19; clone_size: NA; d_call: TRBD1; j_call: TRBJ1-4; cdr3_nt: TGTGCCAGTAGTATCCAGGGGGCACGTAAGGAAAAACTGTTTTTT; cdr3_aa: CASSIQGARKEKLFF
v_call: TRBV7-9; clone_size: NA; d_call: NA; j_call: TRBJ2-3; cdr3_nt: TGTGCCAGCAGACCTAGCGCCACAGATACGCAGTATTTT; cdr3_aa: CASRPSATDTQYF
v_call: TRBV5-4; clone_size: NA; d_call: NA; j_call: TRBJ2-1; cdr3_nt: TGTGCCAGCGCACCAGGAAGGAGCTCCTACAATGAGCAGTTCTTC; cdr3_aa: CASAPGRSSYNEQFF
v_call: TRBV19; clone_size: once; d_call: NA; j_call: TRBJ1-1; cdr3_nt: TGTGCCAGTAGTCCACAAGAGCGGACGCGGACTGAAGCTTTCTTT; cdr3_aa: CASSPQERTRTEAFF
v_call: TRBV18; clone_size: NA; d_call: NA; j_call: TRBJ2-6; cdr3_nt: TGTGCCAGCTCACCACCCGGGGGGCAACCCTCTGGGGCCAACGTCCTGACTTTC; cdr3_aa: CASSPPGGQPSGANVLTF
v_call: TRBV7-2; clone_size: once; d_call: NA; j_call: TRBJ1-1; cdr3_nt: TGTGCCAGCAGCTTAAAGTGGGGGGACACTGAAGCTTTCTTT; cdr3_aa: CASSLKWGDTEAFF
v_call: TRBV29-1; clone_size: NA; d_call: TRBD2; j_call: TRBJ2-5; cdr3_nt: TGCAGCGTCTTGACTAGCTTGCCGGAGACCCAGTACTTC; cdr3_aa: CSVLTSLPETQYF
v_call: TRBV12-5; clone_size: NA; d_call: NA; j_call: TRBJ2-2; cdr3_nt: TGTGCTAGTGGGGGGGTGTACGGTGCCGGGGAGCTGTTTTTT; cdr3_aa: CASGGVYGAGELFF